A single sample gave rise to the 17 T cell receptor beta chains below, sequenced in a study of blood T cell repertoires in COVID-19. Libraries were prepared by immunoSEQ multiplex PCR; TCRdb keeps only in-frame clonotypes and omits some of them. Found here are roughly 200,000 clones, 75% to 90% of them singletons; the top ten hold around 2%. Sample: PBMCs or T cells enriched from blood (not recorded which). The receptors come from a woman aged 40 to 50 with acute COVID-19.

This clone was seen repeatedly, ten times or more. The rearrangement joins TRBV2 to TRBJ2-1; 13 bases are shared with TRBD2. V was pared by 2 bases and J by 4 bases, with 8 bases of the junction left unmatched. CDR1 is SNHLY and CDR2 is FYNNEI in the germline V gene. This CDR3 comprises 18 residues. As DNA, the CDR3 is TGTGCCAGCAGTGAACCCAAAGGGACTAGCGGGATATACAATGAGCAGTTCTTC. Its translation is CASSEPKGTSGIYNEQFF.

This chain joins TRBV13 and TRBJ1-1, with TRBD1 matching 9 bases. The CDR3 is 15 residues long. Germline assignment: CDR1 PRHDT and CDR2 FYEKMQ (reference sequence). The J segment lost 2 bases and the V segment lost 4 bases, leaving 5 bases of the junction unmatched. CDR3 bases: TGTGCCAGCAGCTCACCGGGACAGGGAAACACTGAAGCTTTCTTT. Its protein is CASSSPGQGNTEAFF.

The genes are TRBV20-1 and TRBJ2-5; TRBD2 agrees at 7 bases. Germline V lookup: CDR1 DFQATT, CDR2 SNEGSKA (reference sequence). This CDR3 contains 16 residues. Trimming cost V 3 bases and J 0 bases; bases outside gene matches: 10. The DNA for the CDR3 is TGCAGTGCTAGTCTCCCTAGCGGATTGTACCAAGAGACCCAGTACTTC. Protein product: CSASLPSGLYQETQYF.

This clone was detected only once. The CDR3 DNA is TGCGCCAGCAGCTTGGGTCGGGATTATGAGCAGTTCTTC. It codes for CASSLGRDYEQFF. V and J are TRBV5-1 and TRBJ2-1; tentative D call: TRBD2 (5 bases). Trimming took off 0 bases at V and 8 bases at J, with 9 bases between the two ends. Germline V gene data show CDR1 as SGHRS and CDR2 as YFSETQ. CDR3 length: 13 amino acids.

The chain is built from TRBV5-5 and TRBJ2-1, with 7 bases that match TRBD1. Germline CDR1 is SGHKS and CDR2 is YYEKEE (reference sequence). The CDR3 is made up of 16 amino acids. Trimming cost V 4 bases and J 3 bases; bases outside gene matches: 10. The CDR3 reads CASSHRQGYNYNEQFF. In DNA, the CDR3 is TGTGCCAGCAGCCACAGACAGGGATACAACTACAATGAGCAGTTCTTC.

This clone showed up just a few times. The chain uses TRBV5-1 and TRBJ2-7; 7 bases fit TRBD1. Per the germline V gene, CDR1 is SGHRS and CDR2 is YFSETQ. The CDR3 spans 13 residues. The J segment lost 3 bases and the V segment lost 6 bases, leaving 6 bases of the junction unmatched. CDR3 region: CASNLRQGYEQYF. CDR3 nucleotides: TGCGCCAGCAACTTAAGACAGGGCTACGAGCAGTACTTC.

This chain connects TRBV12-3 or TRBV12-4 to TRBJ2-1; weak D call: TRBD1 (5 bases). The CDR3 has 12 residues. Trimming took off 8 bases at V and 5 bases at J, with 10 bases between the two ends. CDR3 in amino acids: CASGRQHNEQFF. The CDR3 DNA reads TGTGCCAGCGGAAGACAGCACAATGAGCAGTTCTTC.

V and J are TRBV7-8 and TRBJ1-1, with D possibly TRBD1 on 5 matching bases. V lost 5 bases, J lost 3 bases, and 7 bases lay in between. The CDR3 sequence is 12 residues long. In germline, CDR1 is SGHVS, CDR2 FQNEAQ. CDR3 DNA sequence: TGTGCCAGCAGCCCACAGGACACTGAAGCTTTCTTT. Protein sequence: CASSPQDTEAFF.

This clone was recorded only once. J is TRBJ2-7 and V is TRBV27, with D maybe TRBD1 (6 bases). The ends were cut back, 3 bases at V and 2 bases at J, with 11 bases in the middle. Germline V gives CDR1 MNHEY, CDR2 SMNVEV (reference sequence). The CDR3 covers 14 residues. This chain's CDR3 is CASSFTGNPYEQYF. In DNA form, the CDR3 reads TGTGCCAGCAGTTTTACAGGGAACCCCTACGAGCAGTACTTC.

The chain couples TRBV29-1 to TRBJ2-5, with D uncertain. This CDR3 contains 10 residues. Germline lookup yields CDR1 SQVTM and CDR2 ANQGSEA. Trimming shortened V by 4 bases and J by 5 bases, and 5 bases separated the two germline ends. The CDR3 here is CSVAEETQYF. CDR3 nucleotide sequence: TGCAGCGTTGCGGAGGAGACCCAGTACTTC.

V usage is TRBV12-5 and J usage is TRBJ2-3; D is possibly TRBD1 (6 bases). The ends were cut back, 3 bases at V and 0 bases at J, with 10 bases in the middle. The germline gives CDR1 LGHNT, CDR2 FRNRAP. The CDR3 contains 15 residues. CDR3 nucleotide sequence: TGTGCTAGTGGTTTAGGACAGCTTAGCACAGATACGCAGTATTTT. Translated: CASGLGQLSTDTQYF.

This clone was seen just once. The chain uses TRBV9 and TRBJ2-7; D might be TRBD2 (6 bases). Germline assignment: CDR1 SGDLS and CDR2 YYNGEE. This CDR3 spans 16 amino acids. Deletions cut 3 bases from V and 5 bases from J, with 21 bases between. This chain's CDR3 is CASSARESSPTDEQYF. CDR3 sequence (DNA): TGTGCCAGCAGCGCACGGGAGTCTAGCCCAACGGACGAGCAGTACTTC.

The V call is TRBV10-3, the J call TRBJ2-1, with 10 bases matching TRBD2. In germline, CDR1 is ENHRY, CDR2 SYGVKD. The CDR3 has 16 residues. Trimming took 5 bases from V and 5 from J; bases not matched to a gene: 9. The CDR3 DNA sequence: TGTGCCATCAGTCCCCTAGCGGGGGAAACTAACAATGAGCAGTTCTTC. Residues: CAISPLAGETNNEQFF.

This clone was seen only a few times. V is TRBV12-5 and J is TRBJ1-5, with D tentatively TRBD1 (6 bases). CDR3 length equals 17 residues. V shed 5 bases and J shed 0 bases, with 17 bases lying between them. Per the germline V gene, CDR1 is LGHNT and CDR2 is FRNRAP. In nucleotides, the CDR3 is TGTGCTAGTGGTCCCCCAGGGGCTCTAGATAGCAATCAGCCCCAGCATTTT. It is translated as CASGPPGALDSNQPQHF.

The chain uses TRBV7-2 and TRBJ2-5; the D gene is possibly TRBD1 (6 bases). The V gene lost 4 bases and the J gene lost 1 base, with 13 bases spanning the gap. Germline CDR1 SGHTA, CDR2 FQGNSA. The CDR3 is 15 residues long. CDR3 sequence reads: CASSYRVPSQETQYF. CDR3 sequence (DNA): TGTGCCAGCAGCTACAGGGTACCAAGCCAAGAGACCCAGTACTTC.

This chain connects TRBV4-1 to TRBJ2-1; 8 bases fit TRBD2. V was clipped by 4 bases and J by 3 bases; unmatched bases: 8. The CDR3 consists of 16 residues. CDR1 MGHRA and CDR2 YSYEKL come from the germline V gene. The CDR3 DNA sequence: TGCGCCAGCAGCCTTGAGGGACTAGGCCACTACAATGAGCAGTTCTTC. Its translation is CASSLEGLGHYNEQFF.

The rearrangement uses TRBV27 and TRBJ2-3, with 8 bases aligning to TRBD2. V dropped 6 bases and J dropped 4; count of bases not matched to a gene: 15. Germline lookup yields CDR1 MNHEY and CDR2 SMNVEV (reference sequence). The CDR3 is 17 amino acids. The CDR3 here is CASRVIAGPVSADTQYF. The CDR3 nucleotides are TGTGCCAGCAGGGTTATAGCGGGGCCCGTTAGCGCAGATACGCAGTATTTT.